Presented here are 12 T cell receptor beta chains from one specimen sequenced in a study of cytomegalovirus exposure and HLA in healthy donors. PCR was performed using 60 Vbeta and 13 Jbeta primers. Here immunoSEQ multiplex PCR was the method, and the copy in TCRdb shows in-frame clones only, minus some. The sample lists 150,000 to 200,000 clones; approximately 77% were seen once. The source material was PBMCs. The source is a man younger than 45 in good health and CMV-seropositive.

The CDR3 region is CASSSSGTTFDYEQYF. The CDR3 DNA follows: TGTGCCAGCAGCTCATCCGGGACTACATTCGACTACGAGCAGTACTTC. The gene calls are TRBV7-9 and TRBJ2-7; TRBD2 matches at 7 bases. The V and J ends lost 4 bases and 3 bases, in that order; junction bases with no gene match: 12. CDR3 length: 16 residues. From germline, CDR1 is SEHNR and CDR2 FQNEAQ (reference sequence).

The V gene is TRBV7-6, the J gene TRBJ2-7, with 7 bases fitting TRBD2. With V trimmed by 5 bases and J by 1 base, 8 bases remained unmatched. Per the germline V gene, CDR1 is SGHVS and CDR2 is FNYEAQ. The CDR3 totals 15 residues. The CDR3 loop reads CASSGGVGGSYEQYF. The DNA of the CDR3 is TGTGCCAGCAGCGGGGGTGTCGGGGGGTCCTACGAGCAGTACTTC.

This clone turned up a few times. The chain joins TRBV5-1 to TRBJ2-2, with D possibly being TRBD2 (5 bases). The CDR3 is made up of 15 amino acids. Germline assignment: CDR1 SGHRS and CDR2 YFSETQ. V dropped 1 base and J dropped 3 bases, with 10 bases sitting between them. CDR3: CASSLRGLDTGELFF. In DNA form, the CDR3 reads TGCGCCAGCAGCTTGAGAGGGTTGGACACCGGGGAGCTGTTTTTT.

This clone was picked up a small number of times. The chain carries TRBV2 and TRBJ1-4, with 10 nucleotides matching TRBD1. The germline V gene has CDR1 SNHLY and CDR2 FYNNEI. V shed 8 bases and J 7 bases; nucleotides not matched to a gene: 4. The length of the CDR3 is 13 residues. The CDR3 sequence is CASRQGAGEKLFF. The CDR3 bases are TGTGCCAGCCGACAGGGGGCGGGTGAAAAACTGTTTTTT.

This chain connects TRBV9 to TRBJ1-5; D is undetermined. This CDR3 spans 15 amino acids. Germline V gives CDR1 SGDLS, CDR2 YYNGEE. V lost 0 bases and J lost 5, with 12 bases in between. The DNA for the CDR3 is TGTGCCAGCAGCGTAGGCCCTGGGCGGGATCAGCCCCAGCATTTT. It is translated as CASSVGPGRDQPQHF.

This clone has just one count. The chain combines TRBV5-4 with TRBJ2-5; TRBD2 might be the D (6 bases). The CDR3 covers 16 residues. The V end lost 0 bases, the J end lost 1 base, and 13 bases lay between the germline ends. Germline CDR1 and CDR2: SGHNT and YYREEE (reference sequence). Here the CDR3 DNA reads TGTGCCAGCAGCTTGGTTCCCGGGAGCTTCCAAGAGACCCAGTACTTC. Translating it yields CASSLVPGSFQETQYF. Looking up the rest from reference TRBV5-4 and TRBJ2-5 gives the full variable domain: ETGVTQSPTHLIKTRGQQVTLRCSSQSGHNTVSWYQQALGQGPQFIFQYYREEENGRGNFPPRFSGLQFPNYSSELNVNALELDDSALYLCASSLVPGSFQETQYFGPGTRLLVL.

This clone was seen more than once but under ten times. The chain combines TRBV5-1 with TRBJ1-6; TRBD1 is a possible D gene (6 bases). Trimming took off 0 bases at V and 10 bases at J, with 11 bases between the two ends. The germline V gene has CDR1 SGHRS and CDR2 YFSETQ. The CDR3 is made up of 14 amino acids. The CDR3 bases are TGCGCCAGCAGCTTGGAACAGGGATCCTCACCCCTCCACTTT. It is translated as CASSLEQGSSPLHF.

The genes are TRBV10-3 and TRBJ1-5, with D perhaps matching TRBD1 (6 bases). Trimming left V 6 bases short and J 0 bases short, with 15 bases between. This CDR3 region has 16 residues. Germline V gene lookup returns CDR1 ENHRY and CDR2 SYGVKD. The CDR3 loop reads CAISSDRPNSNQPQHF. CDR3 DNA sequence: TGTGCCATCAGCTCCGACAGGCCTAATAGCAATCAGCCCCAGCATTTT.

This chain uses TRBV28 with TRBJ2-7, with TRBD1 identical over 8 bases. With 8 bases clipped from V and 4 bases from J, the junction kept 4 bases outside the gene matches. CDR1 is MDHEN, CDR2 SYDVKM, per germline. The CDR3 has 12 amino acids. The CDR3 nucleotides read TGTGCCAGCGGCAGGACAGGGTACGAGCAGTACTTC. Its protein product is CASGRTGYEQYF.

The chain combines TRBV4-3 with TRBJ1-4, with 9 bases matching TRBD1. Trimming at V came to 1 base and at J to 3 bases, leaving 9 bases not matched to a gene. CDR1 is LGHNA and CDR2 is YSLEER in the germline V gene. The CDR3 has 18 amino acids. CDR3 sequence reads: CASSQGTGTGLANEKLFF. The CDR3 nucleotides read TGCGCCAGCAGCCAAGGCACGGGGACAGGGCTTGCTAATGAAAAACTGTTTTTT.

The chain joins TRBV25-1 to TRBJ2-7; D unresolved. Germline CDR1 reads MGHDK; CDR2 reads SYGVNS. This CDR3 has 13 residues. Trimming took 10 bases from V and 2 from J, leaving 15 bases between them. CDR3 bases: TGTGCCACAACTTCAGACACCACCTACGAGCAGTACTTC. Residues: CATTSDTTYEQYF.

The J gene is TRBJ2-1, the V gene TRBV5-1, with 7 bases that match TRBD2. Per the germline V gene, CDR1 is SGHRS and CDR2 is YFSETQ. This CDR3 is 13 amino acids long. V shed 6 bases and J 9 bases; nucleotides not matched to a gene: 9. The CDR3 nucleotides are TGCGCCAGCACCTCCGACGGGGAGGGTGAGCAGTTCTTC. This translates into CASTSDGEGEQFF. The full variable domain, rest sourced from reference TRBV5-1 and TRBJ2-1, is KAGVTQTPRYLIKTRGQQVTLSCSPISGHRSVSWYQQTPGQGLQFLFEYFSETQRNKGNFPGRFSGRQFSNSRSEMNVSTLELGDSALYLCASTSDGEGEQFFGPGTRLTVL.